This TCR beta chain was captured in a study of OX40 agonist ivuxolimab in advanced cancers. Patients with autoimmune history or systemic immunosuppression were excluded. Sequencing was performed with immunoSEQ multiplex PCR; in TCRdb, only in-frame clones are kept and a portion is missing. The table has more than 100,000 clones, 90% seen once. CDR1 is SGHRS, CDR2 YFSETQ, per germline. The CDR3 totals 15 residues. The J segment lost 7 bases and the V segment lost 0 bases, leaving 8 bases of the junction unmatched. V usage is TRBV5-1 and J usage is TRBJ2-7; 9 bases map to TRBD1. The source is an adult with an advanced solid tumor such as melanoma, head and neck, liver or kidney cancer. The source material was CD4+ or CD8+ T cells sorted from blood, sampled in a trial of the OX40 agonist ivuxolimab. CDR3 nucleotides: TGCGCCAGCAGCTTGGCGTGGACAGGGGAAAGGGAGCAGTACTTC. It translates to CASSLAWTGEREQYF. The entire variable domain, with the rest obtained from reference TRBV5-1 and TRBJ2-7, is as follows: KAGVTQTPRYLIKTRGQQVTLSCSPISGHRSVSWYQQTPGQGLQFLFEYFSETQRNKGNFPGRFSGRQFSNSRSEMNVSTLELGDSALYLCASSLAWTGEREQYFGPGTRLTVT.